This T cell receptor beta chain was identified during a study of blood T cell repertoires in COVID-19. Overall study context: Whether acute or convalescent, the COVID-19 samples came from the United States, Italy and Spain. T cells, B-cell-depleted T cells, or PBMCs supplied cDNA or gDNA.

The CDR3 is 14 amino acids. How the authors handled the data: It was from reference gene primer amplification that nucleated cell counts were estimated. Assay used: immunoSEQ multiplex PCR; TCRdb lists only in-frame clones, some missing. From that table come the V and J calls and clone size; the DNA was used to work out D and trimming. The sample contains about 150,000 clones, around 80% of which appear only once. The TCR was taken from a man aged 60-69 years with acute or convalescent COVID-19. V gene TRBV21-1 combines with J gene TRBJ2-1; the table gives TRBD2 as D, unverified against the DNA. TRBV21-1 is reported as a pseudogene. Input material: peripheral blood. CDR3 region: CASSNSGPYNEQFF. The CDR3 nucleotides read TGTGCCAGCAGCAATAGCGGGCCCTACAATGAGCAGTTCTTC.